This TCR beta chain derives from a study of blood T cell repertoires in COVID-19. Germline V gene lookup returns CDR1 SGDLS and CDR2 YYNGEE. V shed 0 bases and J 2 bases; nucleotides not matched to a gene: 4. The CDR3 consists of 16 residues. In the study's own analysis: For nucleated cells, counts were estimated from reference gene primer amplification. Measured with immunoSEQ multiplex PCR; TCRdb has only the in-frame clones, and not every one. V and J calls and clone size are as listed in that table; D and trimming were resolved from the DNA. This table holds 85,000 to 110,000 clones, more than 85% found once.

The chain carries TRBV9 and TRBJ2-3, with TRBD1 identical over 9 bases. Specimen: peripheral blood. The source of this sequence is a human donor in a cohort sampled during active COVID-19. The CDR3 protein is CASSVATGGITDTQYF. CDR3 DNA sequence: TGTGCCAGCAGCGTAGCGACAGGGGGGATCACAGATACGCAGTATTTT.